A single sample gave rise to the 23 T cell receptor beta chains below, sequenced in a study of OX40 agonist ivuxolimab in advanced cancers. Here immunoSEQ multiplex PCR was the method, and the copy in TCRdb shows in-frame clones only, minus some. In the table there are roughly 90,000 clones, more than 80% of which are singletons. The sequencing here drew on CD4+ or CD8+ T cells sorted from blood, taken in a trial of the OX40 agonist ivuxolimab. Source of these receptors: an adult with an advanced solid tumor such as melanoma, head and neck, liver or kidney cancer.

The J gene is TRBJ1-1, the V gene TRBV7-9, with D uncertain. The V and J ends lost 1 base and 2 bases respectively, with 5 bases between them. The CDR3 is made up of 13 amino acids. The V gene's germline CDR1 is SEHNR and CDR2 FQNEAQ (reference sequence). The CDR3 nucleotides are TGTGCCAGCAGCTTAGTCATTAACACTGAAGCTTTCTTT. This gives the protein CASSLVINTEAFF.

V gene TRBV27 combines with J gene TRBJ2-1; unclear D gene. The CDR3 sequence is 11 residues long. Per germline, CDR1 MNHEY and CDR2 SMNVEV (reference sequence). Trimming removed 5 bases from V and 3 bases from J, with 2 bases in between. CDR3: CASSHYNEQFF. The CDR3 DNA reads as TGTGCCAGCAGTCACTACAATGAGCAGTTCTTC.

V gene TRBV7-2 combines with J gene TRBJ1-6; a weak D match, TRBD1 (6 bases). V was cut by 3 bases and J by 10 bases, with 13 bases left in between. Germline CDR1 is SGHTA and CDR2 is FQGNSA. This CDR3 has 14 residues. CDR3 sequence (DNA): TGTGCCAGCAGCTTGTTGGGGAGGGGGTCACCCCTCCACTTT. The encoded protein is CASSLLGRGSPLHF.

The chain employs TRBV7-9 and TRBJ1-1, with TRBD1 as a possible D gene (6 bases). Germline-derived CDR1 and CDR2 are SEHNR and FQNEAQ (reference sequence). The V and J ends lost 5 bases and 6 bases respectively, with 16 bases between them. The CDR3 consists of 14 residues. The CDR3 sequence is CASSREQGRSEAFF. The CDR3 nucleotides are TGTGCCAGCAGCAGAGAACAGGGTAGGTCTGAAGCTTTCTTT.

The chain recombines TRBV6-5 with TRBJ1-2; TRBD1 is a possible D gene (5 bases). Per the germline V gene, CDR1 is MNHEY and CDR2 is SVGAGI. V shed 6 bases and J shed 4 bases, with 12 bases lying between them. The CDR3 contains 13 residues. The CDR3 DNA is TGTGCCAGCAGCTTTCGGACAAGCTATGGCTACACCTTC. It codes for CASSFRTSYGYTF.

The CDR3 loop is CASSSLRQETQYF. The CDR3 DNA follows: TGTGCCAGCAGCTCTCTGCGCCAAGAGACCCAGTACTTC. The chain is built from TRBV5-4 and TRBJ2-5, with no clear D. CDR1 and CDR2 (germline): SGHNT, YYREEE (reference sequence). Trimming cost V 3 bases and J 1 base, with 7 bases left between them. The CDR3 sequence is 13 residues long. Combining the CDR3 with reference TRBV5-4 and TRBJ2-5 gives the whole variable domain ETGVTQSPTHLIKTRGQQVTLRCSSQSGHNTVSWYQQALGQGPQFIFQYYREEENGRGNFPPRFSGLQFPNYSSELNVNALELDDSALYLCASSSLRQETQYFGPGTRLLVL.

The chain joins TRBV6-1 to TRBJ1-2; possibly TRBD1 for D (6 bases). V lost 1 base and J 8 bases, leaving 23 bases between the germline ends. Germline V gene lookup returns CDR1 MNHNS and CDR2 SASEGT. The CDR3 sequence is 17 residues long. Written as DNA, the CDR3 is TGTGCCAGCAGTGAAGATGTCGGCAGGGGTCCGCGTGGAGGCTACACCTTC. This sequence encodes CASSEDVGRGPRGGYTF.

The J gene is TRBJ2-3, the V gene TRBV5-1; no reliable D call. V was cut by 3 bases and J by 4 bases, with 12 bases left in between. The CDR3 runs to 14 residues. The germline gives CDR1 SGHRS, CDR2 YFSETQ. CDR3 nucleotides: TGCGCCAGCAGCTCCGGTAACGTTGCAGATACGCAGTATTTT. It encodes CASSSGNVADTQYF.

This chain links TRBV7-3 with TRBJ2-1, with D hard to call. The CDR3 totals 13 residues. Germline CDR1 is SGHTA and CDR2 is FQGTGA. The V end was cut by 2 bases, the J end by 8 bases, with 10 bases between. CDR3 residues: CASSLDGFHEQFF. The CDR3 DNA sequence: TGTGCCAGCAGCTTAGATGGCTTTCATGAGCAGTTCTTC.

The rearrangement links TRBV5-1 to TRBJ1-6; D not certain. The V end was cut by 0 bases, the J end by 8 bases, with 12 bases between. Germline CDR1 and CDR2: SGHRS and YFSETQ. The CDR3 loop spans 15 amino acids. CDR3 nucleotide sequence: TGCGCCAGCAGCTTGGCGGGCGTTAACTATTCACCCCTCCACTTT. As protein: CASSLAGVNYSPLHF. The full variable domain, in which reference TRBV5-1 and TRBJ1-6 provide the parts outside the CDR3, is KAGVTQTPRYLIKTRGQQVTLSCSPISGHRSVSWYQQTPGQGLQFLFEYFSETQRNKGNFPGRFSGRQFSNSRSEMNVSTLELGDSALYLCASSLAGVNYSPLHFGNGTRLTVT.

V and J are TRBV7-9 and TRBJ2-2; D may be TRBD2 (6 bases). This CDR3 contains 12 residues. Trimming removed 11 bases from V and 6 bases from J, with 13 bases in between. CDR1 and CDR2 (germline): SEHNR, FQNEAQ (reference sequence). The DNA for the CDR3 is TGTGCCGGAGGGGTTTTCGCCGGGGAGCTGTTTTTT. It is translated as CAGGVFAGELFF.

The chain links TRBV4-1 to TRBJ1-5; the D is unclear. The CDR3 covers 17 residues. V was cut by 0 bases and J by 9 bases, with 21 bases left in between. CDR1 is MGHRA and CDR2 is YSYEKL in the germline V gene. In nucleotides, the CDR3 is TGCGCCAGCAGCCAAGAGGGGAGCGTTTCAGGCTCCGGGCCCCAGCATTTT. Protein product: CASSQEGSVSGSGPQHF.

The J gene is TRBJ1-5, the V gene TRBV27; D perhaps matches TRBD1 (6 bases). Germline assignment: CDR1 MNHEY and CDR2 SMNVEV (reference sequence). CDR3 length equals 18 residues. The V end lost 5 bases, the J end lost 2 bases, and 22 bases lay between the germline ends. This CDR3 is CASSPRGVGGRGNQPQHF. CDR3 sequence (DNA): TGTGCCAGCAGTCCTCGCGGGGTAGGGGGTCGGGGCAATCAGCCCCAGCATTTT.

This chain joins TRBV1 and TRBJ1-1; the D segment call TRBD1 is taken from the table without a DNA check. TRBV1 is described as a pseudogene. The CDR3 covers 15 residues. This CDR3 is CTSSAQGVSNTEAFF. The CDR3 region has the DNA TGCACCAGCAGCGCCCAAGGGGTCTCGAACACTGAAGCTTTCTTT.

This clone was seen only a few times. The rearrangement uses TRBV10-3 and TRBJ1-2; D may be TRBD1 (5 bases). The V and J ends lost 6 bases and 0 bases respectively, with 8 bases between them. The CDR3 sequence is 13 residues long. Germline-derived CDR1 and CDR2 are ENHRY and SYGVKD. The CDR3 DNA sequence: TGTGCCATCAGAGAGACAGCTAACTATGGCTACACCTTC. This codes for CAIRETANYGYTF.

This clone was found a few times. The chain joins TRBV12-5 to TRBJ1-2; no reliable D call. Germline CDR1 LGHNT, CDR2 FRNRAP. The CDR3 length is 13 residues. The V and J ends lost 1 base and 4 bases respectively, with 7 bases between them. The CDR3 sequence is CASGLEAAYGYTF. The CDR3 DNA sequence: TGTGCTAGTGGTTTGGAGGCAGCCTATGGCTACACCTTC.

This chain connects TRBV21-1 to TRBJ1-5; the table names TRBD1, a call not compared with the DNA. TRBV21-1 is a pseudogene. CDR3 size: 18 residues. CDR3 residues: CASSRSDRVFNSNQPQHF. The CDR3, as DNA: TGTGCCAGCAGCAGAAGTGACAGGGTATTCAATAGCAATCAGCCCCAGCATTTT.

This clone was detected a few times. The chain uses TRBV27 and TRBJ1-1, with a tentative D call TRBD1 (6 bases). This CDR3 is built from 13 residues. The V gene lost 7 bases and the J gene lost 2 bases, with 11 bases spanning the gap. Germline values: CDR1 MNHEY, CDR2 SMNVEV (reference sequence). In DNA form, the CDR3 reads TGTGCCAGCACCGCGGGACATAACACTGAAGCTTTCTTT. It encodes CASTAGHNTEAFF.

This rearrangement joins TRBV27 to TRBJ1-1; tentatively, D is TRBD1 (5 bases). Trimming removed 4 bases at V and 1 base at J, with 19 bases between. Germline V gene sequence: CDR1 MNHEY, CDR2 SMNVEV (reference sequence). The length of the CDR3 is 17 residues. CDR3 nucleotide sequence: TGTGCCAGCAGTTGGACATACCGAGGAGAGGAGAACACTGAAGCTTTCTTT. Protein sequence: CASSWTYRGEENTEAFF.

The chain recombines TRBV5-8 with TRBJ2-2, with D perhaps matching TRBD1 (6 bases). CDR1 SGHTS and CDR2 YDEGEE come from the germline V gene. The CDR3 has 15 residues. Between the trimmed V and J ends, which lost 5 bases and 6 bases, there was a span of 17 bases. Here the CDR3 reads CASRRDTYLSGELFF. CDR3 DNA: TGTGCCAGCAGACGGGACACCTACTTATCCGGGGAGCTGTTTTTT.

This chain uses TRBV9 with TRBJ2-3; 10 nucleotides match TRBD2. Unmatched junction bases numbered 7, after V lost 0 bases and J lost 3 bases. Germline V CDR1 and CDR2: SGDLS, YYNGEE. This CDR3 has 17 residues. The CDR3 protein is CASSVESGGALTDTQYF. In DNA form, the CDR3 reads TGTGCCAGCAGCGTAGAAAGCGGGGGGGCACTTACAGATACGCAGTATTTT.

The chain joins TRBV29-1 to TRBJ2-1; weak D call: TRBD1 (5 bases). Trimming took 7 bases from V and 0 from J, leaving 16 bases between them. CDR3 length: 15 amino acids. Germline values: CDR1 SQVTM, CDR2 ANQGSEA. The CDR3 spells CSALGAESSYNEQFF. The CDR3 DNA reads TGCAGCGCCCTTGGGGCGGAGAGCTCCTACAATGAGCAGTTCTTC.

This clone was recorded a few times. V usage is TRBV6-6 and J usage is TRBJ1-1, with D possibly matching TRBD1 (6 bases). This CDR3 region has 12 residues. Trimming stripped 10 bases from V and 6 bases from J, with 15 bases between. Germline V lookup: CDR1 MNHNY, CDR2 SVGAGI (reference sequence). As DNA, the CDR3 is TGTGCCATTGCAGTCAGGGGCGCTGAAGCTTTCTTT. This sequence encodes CAIAVRGAEAFF.